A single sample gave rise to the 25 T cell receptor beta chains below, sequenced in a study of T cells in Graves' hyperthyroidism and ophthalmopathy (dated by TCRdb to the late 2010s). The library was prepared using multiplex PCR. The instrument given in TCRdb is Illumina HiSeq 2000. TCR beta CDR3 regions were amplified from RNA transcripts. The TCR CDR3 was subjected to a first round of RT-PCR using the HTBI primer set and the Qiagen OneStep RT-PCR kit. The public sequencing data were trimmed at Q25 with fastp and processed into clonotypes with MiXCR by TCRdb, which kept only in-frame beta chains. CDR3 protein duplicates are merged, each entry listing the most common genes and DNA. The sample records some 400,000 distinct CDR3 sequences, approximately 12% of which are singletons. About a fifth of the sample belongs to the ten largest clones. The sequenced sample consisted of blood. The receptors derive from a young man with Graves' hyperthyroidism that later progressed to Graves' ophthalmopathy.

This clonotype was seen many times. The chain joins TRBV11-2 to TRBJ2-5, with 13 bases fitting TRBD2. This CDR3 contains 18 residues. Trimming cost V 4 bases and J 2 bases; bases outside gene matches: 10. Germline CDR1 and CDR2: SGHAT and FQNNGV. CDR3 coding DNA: TGTGCCAGCAGCTCCCGGACTAGCGGGGGTGTATGGCAAGAGACCCAGTACTTC. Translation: CASSSRTSGGVWQETQYF.

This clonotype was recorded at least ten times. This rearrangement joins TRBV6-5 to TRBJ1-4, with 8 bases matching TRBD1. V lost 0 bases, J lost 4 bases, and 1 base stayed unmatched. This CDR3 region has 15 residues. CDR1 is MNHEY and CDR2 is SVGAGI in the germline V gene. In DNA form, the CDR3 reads TGTGCCAGCAGTTACTCGGACAGGGTTAATGAAAAACTGTTTTTT. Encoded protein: CASSYSDRVNEKLFF.

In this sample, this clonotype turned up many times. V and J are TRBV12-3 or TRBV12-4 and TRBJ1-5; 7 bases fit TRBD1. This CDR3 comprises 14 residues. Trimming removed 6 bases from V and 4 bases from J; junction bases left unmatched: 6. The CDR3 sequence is CASRADRANQPQHF. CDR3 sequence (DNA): TGTGCCAGCAGAGCCGACAGGGCGAATCAGCCCCAGCATTTT.

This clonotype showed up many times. The CDR3 sequence is CASGYGGAPETQYF. CDR3 sequence (DNA): TGTGCCAGCGGCTACGGGGGGGCCCCAGAGACCCAGTACTTC. The V call is TRBV7-9, the J call TRBJ2-5, with 8 positions matching TRBD2. The trim removed 8 bases at V and 4 bases at J, leaving 9 bases unmatched. Germline loops: CDR1 SEHNR, CDR2 FQNEAQ (reference sequence). The CDR3 has 14 residues.

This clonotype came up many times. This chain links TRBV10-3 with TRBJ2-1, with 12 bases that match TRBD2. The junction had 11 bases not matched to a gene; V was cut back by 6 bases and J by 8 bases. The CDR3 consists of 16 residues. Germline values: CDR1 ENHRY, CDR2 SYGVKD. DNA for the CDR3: TGTGCCATCAGGACTACTAGCGGGGGGTCTCGGGATGAGCAGTTCTTC. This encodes CAIRTTSGGSRDEQFF.

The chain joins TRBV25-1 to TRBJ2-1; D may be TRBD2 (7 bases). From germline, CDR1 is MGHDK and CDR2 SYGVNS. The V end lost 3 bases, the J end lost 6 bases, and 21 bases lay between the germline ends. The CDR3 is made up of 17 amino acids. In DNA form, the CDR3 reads TGTGCCAGCAGTGATGTGTGGGGGCTAGCGGATTCCAATGAGCAGTTCTTC. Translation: CASSDVWGLADSNEQFF. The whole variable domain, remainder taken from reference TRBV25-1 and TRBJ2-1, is EADIYQTPRYLVIGTGKKITLECSQTMGHDKMYWYQQDPGMELHLIHYSYGVNSTEKGDLSSESTVSRIRTEHFPLTLESARPSHTSQYLCASSDVWGLADSNEQFFGPGTRLTVL.

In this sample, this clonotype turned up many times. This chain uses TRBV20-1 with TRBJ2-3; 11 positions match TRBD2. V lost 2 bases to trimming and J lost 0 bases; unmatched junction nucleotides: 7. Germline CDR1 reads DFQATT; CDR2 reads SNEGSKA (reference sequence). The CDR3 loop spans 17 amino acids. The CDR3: CSARKTSGGGSTDTQYF. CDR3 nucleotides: TGCAGTGCTAGAAAAACTAGCGGGGGTGGGAGCACAGATACGCAGTATTTT.

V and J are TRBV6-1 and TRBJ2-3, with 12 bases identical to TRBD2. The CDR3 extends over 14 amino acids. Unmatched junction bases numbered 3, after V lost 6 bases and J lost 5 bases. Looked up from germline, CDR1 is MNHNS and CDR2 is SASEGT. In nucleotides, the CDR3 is TGTGCCAGCAGACTAGCGGGGGGAGGAGATACGCAGTATTTT. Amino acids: CASRLAGGGDTQYF.

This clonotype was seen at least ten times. The CDR3 DNA follows: TGTGCCACCAGTGAAAGAGACAGGGCCTATGGCTACACCTTC. This encodes CATSERDRAYGYTF. The chain uses TRBV24-1 and TRBJ1-2; 7 positions agree with TRBD1. This CDR3 contains 14 residues. Germline loops: CDR1 KGHDR, CDR2 SFDVKD. Trimming at V came to 4 bases and at J to 4 bases, leaving 5 bases not matched to a gene.

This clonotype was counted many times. As DNA, the CDR3 is TGTGCCAGCTCACCACCGGGACAGGATGGCTACACCTTC. It codes for CASSPPGQDGYTF. V gene TRBV18 combines with J gene TRBJ1-2; 8 nucleotides match TRBD1. The CDR3 has 13 residues. CDR1 and CDR2 from the germline V gene are KGHSH and LQKENI. J was trimmed by 6 bases and V by 0 bases; bases with no gene match: 0.

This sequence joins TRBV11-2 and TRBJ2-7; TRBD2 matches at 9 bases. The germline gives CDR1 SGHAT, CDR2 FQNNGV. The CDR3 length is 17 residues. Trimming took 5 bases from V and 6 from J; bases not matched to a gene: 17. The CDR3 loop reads CASSQERAGGHQLEQYF. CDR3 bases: TGTGCCAGCAGCCAAGAGAGGGCGGGGGGGCATCAGCTCGAGCAGTACTTC.

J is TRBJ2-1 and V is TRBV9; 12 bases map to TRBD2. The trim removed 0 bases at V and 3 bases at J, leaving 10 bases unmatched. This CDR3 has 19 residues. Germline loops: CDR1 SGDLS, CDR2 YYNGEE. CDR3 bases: TGTGCCAGCAGCGTAGAACTAGCGGGGGGACCGCCTTTCTACAATGAGCAGTTCTTC. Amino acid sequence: CASSVELAGGPPFYNEQFF.

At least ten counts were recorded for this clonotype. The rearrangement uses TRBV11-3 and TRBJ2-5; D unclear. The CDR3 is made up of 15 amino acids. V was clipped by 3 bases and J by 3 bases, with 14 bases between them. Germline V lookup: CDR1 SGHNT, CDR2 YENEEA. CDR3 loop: CASSFYRPNEETQYF. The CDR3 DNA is TGTGCCAGCAGCTTCTATCGACCTAATGAAGAGACCCAGTACTTC.

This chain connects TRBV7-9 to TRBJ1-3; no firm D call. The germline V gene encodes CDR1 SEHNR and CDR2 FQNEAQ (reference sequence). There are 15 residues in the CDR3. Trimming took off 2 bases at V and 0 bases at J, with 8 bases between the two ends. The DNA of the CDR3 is TGTGCCAGCAGCTTAACAGCCAGCTCTGGAAACACCATATATTTT. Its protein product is CASSLTASSGNTIYF.

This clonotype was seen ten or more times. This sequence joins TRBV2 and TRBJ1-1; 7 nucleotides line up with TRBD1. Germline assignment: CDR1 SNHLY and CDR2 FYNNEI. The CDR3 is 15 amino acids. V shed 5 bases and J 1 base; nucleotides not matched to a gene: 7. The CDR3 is CASSNDRAKNTEAFF. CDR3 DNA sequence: TGTGCCAGCAGTAACGACAGGGCTAAGAACACTGAAGCTTTCTTT. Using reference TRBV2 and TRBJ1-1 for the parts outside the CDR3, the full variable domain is EPEVTQTPSHQVTQMGQEVILRCVPISNHLYFYWYRQILGQKVEFLVSFYNNEISEKSEIFDDQFSVERPDGSNFTLKIRSTKLEDSAMYFCASSNDRAKNTEAFFGQGTRLTVV.

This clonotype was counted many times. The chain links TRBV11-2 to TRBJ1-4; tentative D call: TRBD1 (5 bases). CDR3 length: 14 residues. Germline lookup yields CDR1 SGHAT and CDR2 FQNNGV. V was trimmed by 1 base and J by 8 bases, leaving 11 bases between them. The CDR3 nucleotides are TGTGCCAGCAGCTTAGTAGGGGATGGCGAAAAACTGTTTTTT. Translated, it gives CASSLVGDGEKLFF.

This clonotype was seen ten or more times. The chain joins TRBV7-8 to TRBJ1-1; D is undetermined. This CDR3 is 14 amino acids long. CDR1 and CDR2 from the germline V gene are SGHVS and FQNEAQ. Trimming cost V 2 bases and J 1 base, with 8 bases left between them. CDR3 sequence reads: CASSLSRANTEAFF. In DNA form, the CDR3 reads TGTGCCAGCAGCTTATCCCGCGCGAACACTGAAGCTTTCTTT.

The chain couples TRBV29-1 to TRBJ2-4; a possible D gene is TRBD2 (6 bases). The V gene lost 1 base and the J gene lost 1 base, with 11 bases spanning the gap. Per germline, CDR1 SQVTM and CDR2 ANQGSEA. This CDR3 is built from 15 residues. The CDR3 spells CSVEVGGAAKNIQYF. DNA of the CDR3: TGCAGCGTTGAAGTCGGGGGTGCTGCCAAAAACATTCAGTACTTC.

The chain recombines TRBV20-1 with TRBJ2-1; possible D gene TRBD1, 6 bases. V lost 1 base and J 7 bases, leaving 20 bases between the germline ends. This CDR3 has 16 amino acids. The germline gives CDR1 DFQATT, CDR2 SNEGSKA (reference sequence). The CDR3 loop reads CSARGGSRGSENEQFF. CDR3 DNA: TGCAGTGCTAGAGGGGGTTCAAGGGGGTCCGAAAATGAGCAGTTCTTC.

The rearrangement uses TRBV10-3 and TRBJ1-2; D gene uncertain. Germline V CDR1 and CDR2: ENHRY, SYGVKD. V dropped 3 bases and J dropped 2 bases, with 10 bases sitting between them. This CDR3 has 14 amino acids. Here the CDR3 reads CAISDYAVNYGYTF. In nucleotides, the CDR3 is TGTGCCATCAGTGATTACGCGGTGAACTATGGCTACACCTTC.

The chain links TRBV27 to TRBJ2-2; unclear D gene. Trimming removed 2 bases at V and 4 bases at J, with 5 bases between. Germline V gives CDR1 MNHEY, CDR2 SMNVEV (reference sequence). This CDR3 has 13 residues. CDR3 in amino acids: CASSLRSTGELFF. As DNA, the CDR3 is TGTGCCAGCAGTTTAAGAAGCACCGGGGAGCTGTTTTTT.

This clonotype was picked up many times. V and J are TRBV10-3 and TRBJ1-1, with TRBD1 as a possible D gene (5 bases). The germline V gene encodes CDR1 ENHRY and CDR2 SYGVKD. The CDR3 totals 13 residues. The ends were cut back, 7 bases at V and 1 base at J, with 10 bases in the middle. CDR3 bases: TGTGCCATCACCGAGGACACGAACACTGAAGCTTTCTTT. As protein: CAITEDTNTEAFF.

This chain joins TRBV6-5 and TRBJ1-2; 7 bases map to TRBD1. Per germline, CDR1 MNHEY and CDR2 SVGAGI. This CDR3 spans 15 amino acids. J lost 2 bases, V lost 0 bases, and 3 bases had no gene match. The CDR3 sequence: CASSYSAGQNYGYTF. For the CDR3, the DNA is TGTGCCAGCAGTTACTCTGCGGGACAGAACTATGGCTACACCTTC.

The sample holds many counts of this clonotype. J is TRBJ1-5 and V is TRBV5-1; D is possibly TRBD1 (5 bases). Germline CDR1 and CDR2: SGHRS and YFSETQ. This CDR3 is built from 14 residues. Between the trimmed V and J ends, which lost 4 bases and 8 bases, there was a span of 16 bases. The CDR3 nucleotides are TGCGCCAGCAGCCCCGGGACGGATTTTAAGCCCCAGCATTTT. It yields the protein CASSPGTDFKPQHF.

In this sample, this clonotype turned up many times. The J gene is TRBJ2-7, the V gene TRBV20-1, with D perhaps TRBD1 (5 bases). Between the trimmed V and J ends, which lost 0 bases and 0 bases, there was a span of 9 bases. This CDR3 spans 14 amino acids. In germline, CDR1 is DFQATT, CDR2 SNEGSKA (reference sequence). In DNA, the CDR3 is TGCAGTGCTAGAGAGGACACGAGCTCCTACGAGCAGTACTTC. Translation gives CSAREDTSSYEQYF.